The clone carrying this T cell receptor (beta chain) came up once. What it binds is unknown. These data originate in a study of Ad26.COV2.S vaccination and SARS-CoV-2 variants. As for the study in general: This donor came from the COV1001 trial of Ad26.COV2.S. Ad26.COV2.S, an intramuscular injection, was given once or twice 56 days apart.

Study findings and constraints: Measures of TCR breadth and depth may have fallen short of total T cell responses.

Assay used: immunoSEQ multiplex PCR; TCRdb lists only in-frame clones, some missing. The sample lists a few hundred thousand clones, roughly 90% occurring once. The germline gives CDR1 SGHTA, CDR2 FQGNSA. Losses at the gene ends were 5 bases for V and 7 bases for J; bases not matched to a gene: 11. This CDR3 is 18 amino acids long. Documented treatment: roughly 20 received Ad26.COV2.S at low or high dose, single or two shots; roughly 5 received placebo; per-sample allocation not given. Repertoires come from day 63 after the first vaccine or placebo injection. The gene calls are TRBV7-2 and TRBJ2-4, with 16 bases aligning to TRBD2. This receptor was taken from a person aged 18 to 59 who received the Ad26.COV2.S COVID-19 vaccine or a placebo. The input for sequencing was peripheral blood, taken in a trial of Ad26.COV2.S vaccine versus placebo. CDR3 nucleotides: TGTGCCAGCAGCCTCCAACCCGGGACTAGCGGGGGGGCCAACATTCAGTACTTC. Protein sequence: CASSLQPGTSGGANIQYF.